Following are 18 T cell receptor beta chains from one sample sequenced in a study of CXCR3-negative and CXCR3-positive naive CD8 T cells. The libraries of TRB cDNA were prepared using 5' RACE with UMI labels. Reanalyzing the 5' RACE reads, TCRdb keeps one entry per CDR3 protein, without DNA. The sample table includes about 86,000 distinct CDR3 sequences. These receptors' antigens are unknown. Study results and caveats: CXCR3-negative naive cells had less hydrophobic TRB CDR3s than did CXCR3-positive naive cells.

Material for sequencing was naive CXCR3+ CD8+ T cells from blood. This sample's subset: CD45RO-CCR7+CD27+CD95- naive CD8+ T cells expressing CXCR3 (TNR3+). These receptors were collected from a human donor in good health. Some clones in this sample may be carry-over from other donors' samples.

The chain has TRBV16 and TRBJ2-7. Germline V gives CDR1 KGHSY, CDR2 FQNENV. This CDR3 spans 12 amino acids. The CDR3 reads CASTHGSYEQYF.

The V gene is TRBV28, the J gene TRBJ1-5; the TCRdb call, TRBD1, lacks DNA for checking. The germline V gene has CDR1 MDHEN and CDR2 SYDVKM. The CDR3 is 16 residues long. The CDR3 reads CASSKRPDRGRQPQHF. Supplemented by reference TRBV28 and TRBJ1-5, the full variable domain reads DVKVTQSSRYLVKRTGEKVFLECVQDMDHENMFWYRQDPGLGLRLIYFSYDVKMKEKGDIPEGYSVSREKKERFSLILESASTNQTSMYLCASSKRPDRGRQPQHFGDGTRLSIL.

V gene TRBV7-2 combines with J gene TRBJ2-7; the D call from TCRdb, TRBD1, cannot be confirmed without DNA. Germline V gene lookup returns CDR1 SGHTA and CDR2 FQGNSA. The CDR3 runs 13 residues. The CDR3 sequence is CASSPGARYEQYF.

J is TRBJ2-5 and V is TRBV24-1; the TRBD2 assignment by TCRdb is unverifiable without DNA. The germline CDR1 and CDR2 sequences are KGHDR and SFDVKD. The CDR3 contains 16 residues. CDR3 residues: CATSDSWASAQETQYF.

The chain combines TRBV7-9 with TRBJ1-1; the TCRdb call, TRBD1, lacks DNA for checking. Germline CDR1 SEHNR, CDR2 FQNEAQ (reference sequence). CDR3 length: 14 residues. Here the CDR3 reads CASSAQGEDTEAFF.

The CDR3 sequence: CASTSSGFALDEQFF. The chain employs TRBV5-1 and TRBJ2-1; TCRdb outputs TRBD2, but without DNA this stays unchecked. CDR3 size: 15 residues. Germline V CDR1 and CDR2: SGHRS, YFSETQ. The entire variable domain, with the rest obtained from reference TRBV5-1 and TRBJ2-1, is as follows: KAGVTQTPRYLIKTRGQQVTLSCSPISGHRSVSWYQQTPGQGLQFLFEYFSETQRNKGNFPGRFSGRQFSNSRSEMNVSTLELGDSALYLCASTSSGFALDEQFFGPGTRLTVL.

The chain carries TRBV28 and TRBJ1-3. Germline loops: CDR1 MDHEN, CDR2 SYDVKM. This CDR3 has 14 residues. The CDR3: CASSLPTAGNTIYF. The entire variable domain, with the rest obtained from reference TRBV28 and TRBJ1-3, is as follows: DVKVTQSSRYLVKRTGEKVFLECVQDMDHENMFWYRQDPGLGLRLIYFSYDVKMKEKGDIPEGYSVSREKKERFSLILESASTNQTSMYLCASSLPTAGNTIYFGEGSWLTVV.

The V gene is TRBV6-6, the J gene TRBJ2-1; the D call from TCRdb, TRBD2, cannot be confirmed without DNA. Germline V lookup: CDR1 MNHNY, CDR2 SVGAGI (reference sequence). The CDR3 is 15 amino acids. CDR3 sequence: CASRKGLAGGNEQFF.

The rearrangement uses TRBV14 and TRBJ2-5; TCRdb's D call, TRBD2, is unchecked because there is no DNA. The CDR3 has 14 residues. Germline V gives CDR1 SGHDN, CDR2 FVKESK. CDR3 in amino acids: CASSHQRGGETQYF. Combining the CDR3 with reference TRBV14 and TRBJ2-5 gives the whole variable domain EAGVTQFPSHSVIEKGQTVTLRCDPISGHDNLYWYRRVMGKEIKFLLHFVKESKQDESGMPNNRFLAERTGGTYSTLKVQPAELEDSGVYFCASSHQRGGETQYFGPGTRLLVL.

This rearrangement joins TRBV6-5 to TRBJ1-1. CDR3 length: 15 amino acids. Per the germline V gene, CDR1 is MNHEY and CDR2 is SVGAGI. CDR3 in amino acids: CASSFSRGISREAFF.

The chain has TRBV28 and TRBJ2-1; the TRBD1 assignment by TCRdb is unverifiable without DNA. There are 17 residues in the CDR3. Germline V CDR1 and CDR2: MDHEN, SYDVKM. The CDR3: CASSLPETPRPHNEQFF.

The gene calls are TRBV6-4 and TRBJ2-5. Germline-derived CDR1 and CDR2 are MRHNA and SNTAGT. The CDR3 is 14 residues long. The CDR3 here is CARRPWRWVETQYF.

The chain recombines TRBV11-1 with TRBJ1-1. The germline CDR1 and CDR2 sequences are SGHAT and FQDESV (reference sequence). The CDR3 runs 14 residues. The CDR3 sequence is CASSLAEFPSEAFF.

The chain uses TRBV7-9 and TRBJ2-5; TCRdb's D gene call, TRBD2, goes unchecked for lack of DNA. The CDR3 covers 14 residues. CDR1 and CDR2 (germline): SEHNR, FQNEAQ (reference sequence). Here the CDR3 reads CASSPPRRLLGPYF.

The chain couples TRBV27 to TRBJ2-1; TCRdb returns TRBD2, unconfirmable since there is no DNA. This CDR3 has 13 amino acids. Germline CDR1 MNHEY, CDR2 SMNVEV (reference sequence). CDR3 region: CASSLAGPNEQFF.

The chain employs TRBV20-1 and TRBJ2-1; TCRdb proposes TRBD1, but this gene call is untestable without DNA. Germline lookup yields CDR1 DFQATT and CDR2 SNEGSKA (reference sequence). The CDR3 has 15 residues. This CDR3 reads CSARDPGTAYNEQFF.

This rearrangement joins TRBV27 to TRBJ1-2; checking the TCRdb D call of TRBD1 is not possible without DNA. The CDR3 consists of 15 residues. Germline V gene data show CDR1 as MNHEY and CDR2 as SMNVEV (reference sequence). CDR3 protein: CASTPGGDRLYGYTF.

The chain joins TRBV21-1 to TRBJ1-2; TCRdb's D call, TRBD1, is unchecked because there is no DNA. TRBV21-1 is shown as a pseudogene. The CDR3 contains 14 residues. The CDR3 loop reads CASSKGIGDYGYTF.